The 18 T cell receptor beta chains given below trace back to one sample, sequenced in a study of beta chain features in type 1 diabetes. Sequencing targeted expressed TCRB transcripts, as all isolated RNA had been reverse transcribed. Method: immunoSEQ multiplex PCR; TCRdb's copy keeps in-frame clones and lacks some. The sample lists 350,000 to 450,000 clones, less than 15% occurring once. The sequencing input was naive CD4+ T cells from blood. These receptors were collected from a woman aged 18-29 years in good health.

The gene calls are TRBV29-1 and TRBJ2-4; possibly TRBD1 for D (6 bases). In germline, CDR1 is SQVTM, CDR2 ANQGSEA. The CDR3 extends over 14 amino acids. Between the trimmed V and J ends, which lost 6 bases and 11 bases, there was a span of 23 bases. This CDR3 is CSVAGLGTRGVQYF. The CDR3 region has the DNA TGCAGCGTCGCAGGTCTCGGGACACGGGGCGTTCAGTACTTC. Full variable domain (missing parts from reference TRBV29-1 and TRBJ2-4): SAVISQKPSRDICQRGTSLTIQCQVDSQVTMMFWYRQQPGQSLTLIATANQGSEATYESGFVIDKFPISRPNLTFSTLTVSNMSPEDSSIYLCSVAGLGTRGVQYFGAGTRLSVL.

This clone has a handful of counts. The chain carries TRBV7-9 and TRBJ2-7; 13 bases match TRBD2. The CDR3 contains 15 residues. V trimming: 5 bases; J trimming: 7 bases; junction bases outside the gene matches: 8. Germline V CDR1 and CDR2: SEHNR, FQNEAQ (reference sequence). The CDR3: CASSPGLAGWKEQYF. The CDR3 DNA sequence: TGTGCCAGCAGCCCGGGACTAGCGGGATGGAAAGAGCAGTACTTC. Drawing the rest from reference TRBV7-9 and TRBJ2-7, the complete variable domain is DTGVSQNPRHKITKRGQNVTFRCDPISEHNRLYWYRQTLGQGPEFLTYFQNEAQLEKSRLLSDRFSAERPKGSFSTLEIQRTEQGDSAMYLCASSPGLAGWKEQYFGPGTRLTVT.

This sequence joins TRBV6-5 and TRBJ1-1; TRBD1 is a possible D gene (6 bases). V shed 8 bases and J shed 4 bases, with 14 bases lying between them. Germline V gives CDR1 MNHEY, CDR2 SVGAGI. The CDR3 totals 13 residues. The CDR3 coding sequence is TGTGCCAGCTCTAAGGGGGTTTTCACTGAAGCTTTCTTT. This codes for CASSKGVFTEAFF.

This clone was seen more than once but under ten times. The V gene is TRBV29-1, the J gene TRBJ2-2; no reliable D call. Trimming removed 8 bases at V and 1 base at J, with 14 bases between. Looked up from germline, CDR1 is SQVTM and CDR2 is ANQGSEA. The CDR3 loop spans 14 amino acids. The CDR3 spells CSTRMAVNTGELFF. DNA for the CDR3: TGCAGCACCCGTATGGCGGTGAACACCGGGGAGCTGTTTTTT.

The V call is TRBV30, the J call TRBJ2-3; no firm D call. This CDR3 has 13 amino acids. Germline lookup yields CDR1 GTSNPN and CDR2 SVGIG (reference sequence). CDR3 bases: TGTGCGGCCCGGGTGACTAGCACAGATACGCAGTATTTT. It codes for CAARVTSTDTQYF.

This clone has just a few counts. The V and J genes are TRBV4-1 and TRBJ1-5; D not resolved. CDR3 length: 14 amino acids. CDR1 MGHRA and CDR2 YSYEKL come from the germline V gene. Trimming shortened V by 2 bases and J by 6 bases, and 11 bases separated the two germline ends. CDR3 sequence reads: CASSQPGGGQPQHF. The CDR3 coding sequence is TGCGCCAGCAGCCAACCGGGTGGTGGTCAGCCCCAGCATTTT.

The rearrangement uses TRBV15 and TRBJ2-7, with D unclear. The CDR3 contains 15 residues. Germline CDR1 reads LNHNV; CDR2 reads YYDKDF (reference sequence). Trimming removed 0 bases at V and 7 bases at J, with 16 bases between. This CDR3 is CATSRDTPPYAEQYF. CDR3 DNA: TGTGCCACCAGCAGAGATACTCCACCCTACGCGGAGCAGTACTTC.

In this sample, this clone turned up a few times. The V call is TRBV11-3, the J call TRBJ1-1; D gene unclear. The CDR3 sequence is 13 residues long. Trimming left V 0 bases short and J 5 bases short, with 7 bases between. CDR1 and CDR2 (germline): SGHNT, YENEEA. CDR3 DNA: TGTGCCAGCAGCTTAGATGCGGGGACTGAAGCTTTCTTT. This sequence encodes CASSLDAGTEAFF.

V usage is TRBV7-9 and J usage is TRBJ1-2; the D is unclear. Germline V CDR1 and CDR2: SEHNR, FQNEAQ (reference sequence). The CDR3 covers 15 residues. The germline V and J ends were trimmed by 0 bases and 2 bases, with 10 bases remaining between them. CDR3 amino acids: CASSLAAGENYGYTF. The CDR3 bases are TGTGCCAGCAGCTTAGCCGCGGGAGAGAACTATGGCTACACCTTC.

CDR3: CASSGVKNTEAFF. The DNA of the CDR3 is TGTGCCAGCAGTGGCGTGAAGAACACTGAAGCTTTCTTT. V usage is TRBV2 and J usage is TRBJ1-1; D unclear. This CDR3 comprises 13 residues. With 4 bases removed from V and 1 base from J, the gap between germline ends came to 7 bases. Germline loops: CDR1 SNHLY, CDR2 FYNNEI.

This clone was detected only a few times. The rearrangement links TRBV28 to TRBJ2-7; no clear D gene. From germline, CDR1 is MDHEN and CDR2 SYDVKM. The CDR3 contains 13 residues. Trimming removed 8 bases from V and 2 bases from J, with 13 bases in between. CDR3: CASGNRETYEQYF. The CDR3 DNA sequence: TGTGCCAGCGGAAACAGAGAAACCTACGAGCAGTACTTC.

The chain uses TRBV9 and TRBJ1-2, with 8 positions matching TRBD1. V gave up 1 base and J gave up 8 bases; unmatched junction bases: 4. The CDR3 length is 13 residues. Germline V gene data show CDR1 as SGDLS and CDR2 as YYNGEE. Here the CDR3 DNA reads TGTGCCAGCAGCGTACAGGGGGCGGAAGGCTACACCTTC. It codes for CASSVQGAEGYTF.

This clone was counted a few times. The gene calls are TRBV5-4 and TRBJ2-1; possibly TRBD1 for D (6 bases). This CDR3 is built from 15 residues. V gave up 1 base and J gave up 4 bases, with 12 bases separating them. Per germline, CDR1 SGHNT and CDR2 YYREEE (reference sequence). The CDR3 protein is CASSLPGVLYNEQFF. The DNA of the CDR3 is TGTGCCAGCAGCTTGCCAGGGGTGCTTTACAATGAGCAGTTCTTC.

For the CDR3, the DNA is TGTGCCAGCTCACCACAGACTAGCGGGAACAATGAGCAGTTCTTC. Its protein product is CASSPQTSGNNEQFF. This chain connects TRBV18 to TRBJ2-1; 11 bases align to TRBD2. The ends lost 1 base at V and 5 bases at J; junction bases unmatched: 1. CDR1 is KGHSH, CDR2 LQKENI, per germline. This CDR3 spans 15 amino acids.

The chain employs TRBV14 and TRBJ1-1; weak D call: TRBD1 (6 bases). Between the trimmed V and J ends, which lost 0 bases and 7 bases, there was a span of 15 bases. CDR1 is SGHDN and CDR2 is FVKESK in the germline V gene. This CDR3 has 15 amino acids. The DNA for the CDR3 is TGTGCCAGCAGCCAAGACCTAGCGGGGGGCCGTGAAGCTTTCTTT. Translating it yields CASSQDLAGGREAFF.

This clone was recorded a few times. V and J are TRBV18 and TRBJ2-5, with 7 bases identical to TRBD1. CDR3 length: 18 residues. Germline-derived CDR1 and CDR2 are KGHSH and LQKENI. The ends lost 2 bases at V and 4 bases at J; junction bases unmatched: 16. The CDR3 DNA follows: TGTGCCAGCTCACCAAGACAGGGTATGAGAGGTAGAGGAGAGACCCAGTACTTC. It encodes CASSPRQGMRGRGETQYF.

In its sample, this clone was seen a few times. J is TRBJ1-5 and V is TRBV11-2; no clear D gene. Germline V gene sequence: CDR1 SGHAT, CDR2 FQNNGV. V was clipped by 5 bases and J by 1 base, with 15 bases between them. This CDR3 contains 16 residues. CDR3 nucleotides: TGTGCCAGCAGCCCCCGGGCCCCGGGGAGCAATCAGCCCCAGCATTTT. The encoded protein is CASSPRAPGSNQPQHF.

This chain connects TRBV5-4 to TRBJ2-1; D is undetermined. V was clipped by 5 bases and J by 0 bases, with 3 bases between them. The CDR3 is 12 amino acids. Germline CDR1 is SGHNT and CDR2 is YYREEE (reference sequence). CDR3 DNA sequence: TGTGCCAGCAGTCTCTCCTACAATGAGCAGTTCTTC. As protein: CASSLSYNEQFF.